This T cell receptor beta chain was recovered during a study of shared clonotypes between healthy human individuals. With respect to this clone: Its antigen is unknown.

Germline CDR1 reads SGHTA; CDR2 reads FQGTGA. The CDR3 covers 15 residues. The V gene end was trimmed by 5 bases and the J gene end by 7 bases; junction bases not matched to a gene: 5. Several immunoSEQ plates held equal portions of the genomic DNA taken from each subset. Method: immunoSEQ multiplex PCR; TCRdb's copy keeps in-frame clones and lacks some. The sample gives approximately 2.3 million clones, over 90% of which show up once; 0.39% is in the top ten. Notes on the study in general: Richness estimates generally favored naive over memory subsets. Sampling involved blood alone; tissue repertoires likely differ. A few donors showed sharing of approximately 5% of naive CD4 clonotypes.

This sequence joins TRBV7-3 and TRBJ2-2; 12 positions match TRBD1. The sequence derives from a man between 18 and 35 years old in good health. Some clones in this sample may be carry-over from other donors' samples. Sequenced input: naive CD4+ T cells from PBMCs. As to subset: CD45RA+ positively selected. The CDR3 loop is CASSPGTGGIGELFF. In DNA, the CDR3 is TGTGCCAGCAGCCCCGGGACAGGGGGCATCGGGGAGCTGTTTTTT.